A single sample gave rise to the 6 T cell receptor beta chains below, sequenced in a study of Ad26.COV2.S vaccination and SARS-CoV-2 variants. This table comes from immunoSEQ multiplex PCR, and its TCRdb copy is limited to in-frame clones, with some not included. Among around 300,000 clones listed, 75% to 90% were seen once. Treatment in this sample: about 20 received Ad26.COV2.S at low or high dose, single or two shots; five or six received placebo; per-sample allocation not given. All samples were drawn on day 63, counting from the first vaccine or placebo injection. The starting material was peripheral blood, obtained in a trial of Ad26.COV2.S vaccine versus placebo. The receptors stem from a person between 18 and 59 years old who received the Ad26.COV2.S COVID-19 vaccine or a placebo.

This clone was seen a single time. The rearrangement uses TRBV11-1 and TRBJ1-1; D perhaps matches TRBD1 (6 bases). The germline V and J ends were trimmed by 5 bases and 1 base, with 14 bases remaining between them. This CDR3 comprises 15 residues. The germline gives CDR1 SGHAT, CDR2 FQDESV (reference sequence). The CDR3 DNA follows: TGTGCCAGCAGCCAAGGACAGCTAGCGAACACTGAAGCTTTCTTT. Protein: CASSQGQLANTEAFF.

The CDR3 sequence is CASSRREGDEQYF. The CDR3 region has the DNA TGTGCCAGCAGCCGGAGGGAAGGGGACGAGCAGTACTTC. This rearrangement joins TRBV27 to TRBJ2-7, with a tentative D call TRBD2 (6 bases). V was pared by 6 bases and J by 5 bases, with 14 bases between. CDR1 is MNHEY and CDR2 is SMNVEV in the germline V gene (reference sequence). This CDR3 comprises 13 residues.

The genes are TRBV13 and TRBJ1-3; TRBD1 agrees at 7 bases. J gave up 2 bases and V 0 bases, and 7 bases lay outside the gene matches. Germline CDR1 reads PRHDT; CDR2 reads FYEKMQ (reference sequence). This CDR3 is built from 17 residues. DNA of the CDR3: TGTGCCAGCAGCTTAGGCGGCAGGGGGAGTCCTGGAAACACCATATATTTT. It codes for CASSLGGRGSPGNTIYF.

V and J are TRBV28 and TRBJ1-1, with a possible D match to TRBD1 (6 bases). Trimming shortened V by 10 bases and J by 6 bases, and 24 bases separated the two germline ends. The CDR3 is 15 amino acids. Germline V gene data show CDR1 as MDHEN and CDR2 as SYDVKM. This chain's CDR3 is CATLLGGPQVSEAFF. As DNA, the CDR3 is TGTGCCACCCTTCTAGGGGGACCACAGGTCTCTGAAGCTTTCTTT.

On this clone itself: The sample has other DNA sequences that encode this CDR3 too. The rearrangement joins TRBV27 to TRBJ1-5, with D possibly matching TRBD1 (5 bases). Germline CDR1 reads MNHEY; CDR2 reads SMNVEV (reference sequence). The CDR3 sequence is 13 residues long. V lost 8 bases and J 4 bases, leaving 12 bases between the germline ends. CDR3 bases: TGTGCCAGCTCATTGGGACGAAATCAGCCCCAGCATTTT. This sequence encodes CASSLGRNQPQHF.

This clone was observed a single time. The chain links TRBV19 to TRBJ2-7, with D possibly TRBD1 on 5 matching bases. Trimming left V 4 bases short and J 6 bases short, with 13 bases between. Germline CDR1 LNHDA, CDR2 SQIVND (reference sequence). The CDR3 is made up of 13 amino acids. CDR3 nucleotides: TGTGCCAGTAGTACGGGCAGGGTGGGCGAGCAGTACTTC. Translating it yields CASSTGRVGEQYF.